This TCR beta chain derives from a study of identical twins. TCRdb reprocessed the 5' RACE reads with MiXCR, giving one entry per CDR3 protein. The sample consists of fewer than 550,000 distinct CDR3 sequences, roughly an eighth of them appearing once. This clonotype occurred a few times. The CDR3 extends over 13 amino acids. The V end was cut by 3 bases, the J end by 2 bases, with 9 bases between. The germline V gene encodes CDR1 DFQATT and CDR2 SNEGSKA (reference sequence). This same sample was also taken into another study, of yellow fever vaccine responses in identical twins.

Material: CD4+ T cells sorted from blood. The clonotype originates from a woman between 18 and 29 years old in good health. V and J are TRBV20-1 and TRBJ2-3; the D is unclear. The CDR3 loop is CSASQRVTDTQYF. CDR3 nucleotides: TGCAGTGCTAGTCAACGGGTCACAGATACGCAGTATTTT.